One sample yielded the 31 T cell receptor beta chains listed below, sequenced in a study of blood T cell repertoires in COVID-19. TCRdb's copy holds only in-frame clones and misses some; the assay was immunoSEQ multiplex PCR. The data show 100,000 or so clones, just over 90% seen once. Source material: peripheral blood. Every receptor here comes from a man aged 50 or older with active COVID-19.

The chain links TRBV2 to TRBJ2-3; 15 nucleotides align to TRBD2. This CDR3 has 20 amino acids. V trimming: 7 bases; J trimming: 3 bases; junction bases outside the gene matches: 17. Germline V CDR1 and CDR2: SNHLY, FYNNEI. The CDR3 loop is CASKKGTGTSGGRRTDTQYF. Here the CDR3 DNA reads TGTGCCAGCAAAAAGGGCACCGGGACTAGCGGGGGGAGGAGGACAGATACGCAGTATTTT.

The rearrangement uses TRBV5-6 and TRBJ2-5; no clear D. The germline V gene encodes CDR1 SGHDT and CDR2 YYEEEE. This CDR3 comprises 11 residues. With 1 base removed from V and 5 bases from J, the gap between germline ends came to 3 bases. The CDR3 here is CASSLRETQYF. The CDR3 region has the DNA TGTGCCAGCAGCTTGCGGGAGACCCAGTACTTC.

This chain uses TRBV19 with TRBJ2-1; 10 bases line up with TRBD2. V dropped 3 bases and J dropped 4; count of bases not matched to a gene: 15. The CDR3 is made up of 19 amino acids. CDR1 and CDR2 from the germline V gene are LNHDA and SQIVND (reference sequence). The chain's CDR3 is CASSIRRLPSGGRYNEQFF. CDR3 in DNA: TGTGCCAGTAGTATTCGTCGGTTGCCTAGCGGGGGCCGATACAATGAGCAGTTCTTC.

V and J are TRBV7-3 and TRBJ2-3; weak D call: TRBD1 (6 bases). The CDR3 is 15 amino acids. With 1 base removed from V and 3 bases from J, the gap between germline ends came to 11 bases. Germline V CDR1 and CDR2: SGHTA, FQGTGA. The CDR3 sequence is CASSLRGRQTDTQYF. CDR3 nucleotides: TGTGCCAGCAGCTTAAGGGGGCGTCAAACAGATACGCAGTATTTT.

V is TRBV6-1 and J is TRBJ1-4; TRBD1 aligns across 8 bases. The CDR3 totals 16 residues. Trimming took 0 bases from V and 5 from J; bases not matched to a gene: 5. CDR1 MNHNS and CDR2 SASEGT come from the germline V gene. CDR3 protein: CASSEAAGTGNEKLFF. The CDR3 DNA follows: TGTGCCAGCAGTGAAGCGGCCGGGACAGGCAATGAAAAACTGTTTTTT.

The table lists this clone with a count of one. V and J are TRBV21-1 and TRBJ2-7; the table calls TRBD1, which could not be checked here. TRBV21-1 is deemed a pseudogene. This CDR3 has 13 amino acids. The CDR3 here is CASSKDHSYEQYV. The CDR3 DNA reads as TGTGCCAGCAGCAAAGACCACAGCTACGAGCAGTACGTC.

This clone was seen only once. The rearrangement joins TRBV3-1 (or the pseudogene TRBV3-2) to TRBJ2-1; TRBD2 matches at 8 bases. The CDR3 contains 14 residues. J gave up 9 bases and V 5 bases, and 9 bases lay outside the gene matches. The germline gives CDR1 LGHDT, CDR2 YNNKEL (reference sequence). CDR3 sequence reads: CASSDPGGGGEQFF. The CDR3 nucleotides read TGTGCCAGCAGCGACCCCGGGGGGGGAGGTGAGCAGTTCTTC.

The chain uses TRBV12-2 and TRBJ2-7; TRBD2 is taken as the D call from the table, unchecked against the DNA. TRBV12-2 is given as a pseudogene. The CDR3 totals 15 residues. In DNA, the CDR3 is TGTGCAAGTCGCTTAGGGACTAGCGGGAGGGGTGAGCAGTACGTC. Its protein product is CASRLGTSGRGEQYV.

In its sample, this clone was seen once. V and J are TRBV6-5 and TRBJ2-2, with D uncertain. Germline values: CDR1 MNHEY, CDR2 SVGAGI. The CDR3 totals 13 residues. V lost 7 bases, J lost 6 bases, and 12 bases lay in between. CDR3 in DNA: TGTGCCAGCACACCCGCAGGATCCGGGGAGCTGTTTTTT. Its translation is CASTPAGSGELFF.

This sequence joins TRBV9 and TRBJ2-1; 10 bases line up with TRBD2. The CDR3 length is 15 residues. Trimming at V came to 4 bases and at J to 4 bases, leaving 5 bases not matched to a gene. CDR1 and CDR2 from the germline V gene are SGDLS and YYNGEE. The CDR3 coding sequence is TGTGCCAGCAGCCTTGGGACTAGCGTTTACAATGAGCAGTTCTTC. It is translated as CASSLGTSVYNEQFF.

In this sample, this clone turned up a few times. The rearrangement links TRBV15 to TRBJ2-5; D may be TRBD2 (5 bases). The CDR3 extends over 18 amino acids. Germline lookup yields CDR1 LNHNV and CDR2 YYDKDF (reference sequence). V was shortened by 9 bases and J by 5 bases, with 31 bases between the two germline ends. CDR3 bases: TGTGCCACAGCTTCCTCAAAGGGTTTTGAGCGGCGACCGGAGACCCAGTACTTC. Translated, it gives CATASSKGFERRPETQYF.

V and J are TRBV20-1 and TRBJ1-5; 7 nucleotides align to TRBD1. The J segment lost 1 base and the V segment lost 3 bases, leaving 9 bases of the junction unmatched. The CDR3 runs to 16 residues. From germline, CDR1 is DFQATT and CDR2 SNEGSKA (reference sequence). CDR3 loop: CSASAQGGLSNQPQHF. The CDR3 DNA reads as TGCAGTGCTAGTGCCCAGGGGGGCTTGAGCAATCAGCCCCAGCATTTT.

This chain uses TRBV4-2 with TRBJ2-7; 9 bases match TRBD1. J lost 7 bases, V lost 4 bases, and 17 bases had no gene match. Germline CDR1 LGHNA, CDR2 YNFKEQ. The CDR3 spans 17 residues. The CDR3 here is CASSRGLRQGERLEQYF. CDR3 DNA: TGTGCCAGCAGCCGAGGCCTCAGACAGGGGGAAAGGTTGGAGCAGTACTTC.

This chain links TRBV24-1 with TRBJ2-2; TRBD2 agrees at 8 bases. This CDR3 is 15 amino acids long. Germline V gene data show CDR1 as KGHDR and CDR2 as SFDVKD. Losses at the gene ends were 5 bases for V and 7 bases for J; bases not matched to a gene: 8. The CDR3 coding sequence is TGTGCCACCAGTGGGGACTTAGCGGGACGCGGGGAGCTGTTTTTT. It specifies CATSGDLAGRGELFF.

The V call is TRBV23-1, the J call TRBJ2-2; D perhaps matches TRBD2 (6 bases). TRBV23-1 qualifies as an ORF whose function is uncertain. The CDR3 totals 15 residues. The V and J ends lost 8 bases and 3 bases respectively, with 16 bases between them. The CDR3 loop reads CASGLPKGDTGELFF. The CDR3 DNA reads TGCGCCAGCGGACTACCGAAGGGAGACACCGGGGAGCTGTTTTTT.

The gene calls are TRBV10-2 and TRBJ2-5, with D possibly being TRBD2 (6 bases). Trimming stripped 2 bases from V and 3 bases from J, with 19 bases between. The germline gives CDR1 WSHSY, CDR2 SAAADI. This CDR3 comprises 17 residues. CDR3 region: CASSERVAGRVEETQYF. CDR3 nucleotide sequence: TGCGCCAGCAGTGAGAGGGTCGCGGGAAGGGTGGAAGAGACCCAGTACTTC.

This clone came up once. CDR3: CATSDGGFNGYTF. The CDR3 DNA follows: TGTGCCACCTCAGACGGGGGATTTAATGGCTACACCTTC. The rearrangement joins TRBV24-1 to TRBJ1-2; possibly TRBD1 for D (5 bases). V was pared by 9 bases and J by 6 bases, with 16 bases between. The germline gives CDR1 KGHDR, CDR2 SFDVKD. The CDR3 runs to 13 residues.

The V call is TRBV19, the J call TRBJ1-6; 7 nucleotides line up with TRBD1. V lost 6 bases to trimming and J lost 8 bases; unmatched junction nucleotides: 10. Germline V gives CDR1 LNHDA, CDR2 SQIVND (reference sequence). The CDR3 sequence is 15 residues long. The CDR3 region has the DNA TGTGCCAGTAGCACTTCCGGGACAGTGGATTCACCCCTCCACTTT. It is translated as CASSTSGTVDSPLHF.

The CDR3 region is CASSNRRGAGNTIYF. The CDR3 DNA reads as TGTGCCAGTAGCAACCGACGGGGAGCTGGAAACACCATATATTTT. This sequence joins TRBV19 and TRBJ1-3; D not certain. Trimming stripped 6 bases from V and 2 bases from J, with 14 bases between. The CDR3 covers 15 residues. Germline CDR1 LNHDA, CDR2 SQIVND (reference sequence). Supplemented by reference TRBV19 and TRBJ1-3, the full variable domain reads DGGITQSPKYLFRKEGQNVTLSCEQNLNHDAMYWYRQDPGQGLRLIYYSQIVNDFQKGDIAEGYSVSREKKESFPLTVTSAQKNPTAFYLCASSNRRGAGNTIYFGEGSWLTVV.

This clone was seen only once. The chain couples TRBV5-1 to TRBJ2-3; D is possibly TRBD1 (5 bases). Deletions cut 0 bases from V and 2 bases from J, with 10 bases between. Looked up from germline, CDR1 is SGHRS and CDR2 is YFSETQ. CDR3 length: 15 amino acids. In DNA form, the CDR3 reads TGCGCCAGCAGCTTGGGACAGAGCGCCACAGATACGCAGTATTTT. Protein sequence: CASSLGQSATDTQYF.

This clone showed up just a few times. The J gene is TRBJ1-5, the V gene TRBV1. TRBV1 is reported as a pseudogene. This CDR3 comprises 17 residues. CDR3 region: CTSSQDGGARRNQPQHF. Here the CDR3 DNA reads TGCACCAGCAGCCAAGACGGGGGGGCGCGTCGCAATCAGCCCCAGCATTTT.

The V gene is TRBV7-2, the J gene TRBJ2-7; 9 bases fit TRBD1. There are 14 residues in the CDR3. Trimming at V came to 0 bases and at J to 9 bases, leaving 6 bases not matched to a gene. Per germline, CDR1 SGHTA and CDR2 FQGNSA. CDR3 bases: TGTGCCAGCAGCTTAGCGTATACAGGGGGCCGGCAGTACGTC. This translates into CASSLAYTGGRQYV.

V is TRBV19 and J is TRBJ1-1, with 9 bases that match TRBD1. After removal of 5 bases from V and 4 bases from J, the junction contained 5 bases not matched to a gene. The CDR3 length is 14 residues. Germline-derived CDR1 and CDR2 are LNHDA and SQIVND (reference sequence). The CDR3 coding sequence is TGTGCCAGTAGTCCCGGGACAGGGTTCACTGAAGCTTTCTTT. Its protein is CASSPGTGFTEAFF.

The DNA of the CDR3 is TGTGCCAGCAGCCCCCGACTAGCGGGGGGGCAGGTTGAGCAGTTCTTC. Translated: CASSPRLAGGQVEQFF. V gene TRBV9 combines with J gene TRBJ2-1, with 14 positions matching TRBD2. The length of the CDR3 is 16 residues. With 4 bases clipped from V and 9 bases from J, the junction kept 9 bases outside the gene matches. Germline loops: CDR1 SGDLS, CDR2 YYNGEE.

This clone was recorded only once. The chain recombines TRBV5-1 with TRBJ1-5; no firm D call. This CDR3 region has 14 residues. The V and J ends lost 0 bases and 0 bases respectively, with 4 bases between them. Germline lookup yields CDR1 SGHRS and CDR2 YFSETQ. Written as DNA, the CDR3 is TGCGCCAGCAGCTTGGACACTAGCAATCAGCCCCAGCATTTT. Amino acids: CASSLDTSNQPQHF. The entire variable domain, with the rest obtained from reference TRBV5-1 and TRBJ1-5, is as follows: KAGVTQTPRYLIKTRGQQVTLSCSPISGHRSVSWYQQTPGQGLQFLFEYFSETQRNKGNFPGRFSGRQFSNSRSEMNVSTLELGDSALYLCASSLDTSNQPQHFGDGTRLSIL.

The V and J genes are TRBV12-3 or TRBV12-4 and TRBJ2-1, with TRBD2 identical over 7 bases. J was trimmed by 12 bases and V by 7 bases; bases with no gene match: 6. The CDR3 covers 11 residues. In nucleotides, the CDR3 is TGTGCCAGCATCTTCGGGAGGTGGCAGTTCTTC. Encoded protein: CASIFGRWQFF.

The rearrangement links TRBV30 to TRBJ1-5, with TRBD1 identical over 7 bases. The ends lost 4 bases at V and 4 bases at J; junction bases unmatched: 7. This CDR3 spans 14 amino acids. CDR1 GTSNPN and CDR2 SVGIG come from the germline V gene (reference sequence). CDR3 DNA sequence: TGTGCCTGGACTGGGACAGACCGGAATCAGCCCCAGCATTTT. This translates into CAWTGTDRNQPQHF.

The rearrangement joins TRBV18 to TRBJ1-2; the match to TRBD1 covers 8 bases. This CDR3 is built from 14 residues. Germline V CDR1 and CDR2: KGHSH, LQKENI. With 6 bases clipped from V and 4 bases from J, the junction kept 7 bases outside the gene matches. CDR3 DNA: TGTGCCAGCTCGCCGACAGGGGAACCCTATGGCTACACCTTC. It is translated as CASSPTGEPYGYTF.

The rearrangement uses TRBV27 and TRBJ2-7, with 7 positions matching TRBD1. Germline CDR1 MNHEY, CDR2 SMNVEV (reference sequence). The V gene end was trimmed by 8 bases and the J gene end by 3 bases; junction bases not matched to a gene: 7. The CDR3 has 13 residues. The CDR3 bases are TGTGCCAGCTCCGAGGGGGCCTACTACGAGCAGTACTTC. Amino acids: CASSEGAYYEQYF.

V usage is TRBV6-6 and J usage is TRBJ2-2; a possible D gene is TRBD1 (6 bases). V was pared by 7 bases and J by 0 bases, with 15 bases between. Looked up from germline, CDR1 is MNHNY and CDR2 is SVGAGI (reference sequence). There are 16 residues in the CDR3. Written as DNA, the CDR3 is TGTGCCAGCACCCCCCGAGGGACAACGAACACCGGGGAGCTGTTTTTT. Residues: CASTPRGTTNTGELFF.

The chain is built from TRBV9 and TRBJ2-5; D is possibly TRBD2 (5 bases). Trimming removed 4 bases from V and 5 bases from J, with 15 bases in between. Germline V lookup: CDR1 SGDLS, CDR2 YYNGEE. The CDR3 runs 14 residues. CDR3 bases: TGTGCCAGCAGCCAAGGAGGCTTTAGGGAGACCCAGTACTTC. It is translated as CASSQGGFRETQYF.